This TCR beta chain was observed in a study of shared clonotypes between healthy human individuals. Findings and caveats of the study: Rarefaction demonstrated incomplete sorted-subset sequencing despite large depth.

With 6 bases clipped from V and 4 bases from J, the junction kept 11 bases outside the gene matches. This CDR3 region has 15 residues. Germline V gene data show CDR1 as LNHDA and CDR2 as SQIVND (reference sequence). About this clone itself: The antigen is unknown.

A CD45RA-negative memory subset and a CD45RA+ naive subset were separated from the CD4+ cells. Assay runs were performed at deep level. Genomic DNA (from each subset) was split evenly across several immunoSEQ plates. Sequencing was performed with immunoSEQ multiplex PCR; in TCRdb, only in-frame clones are kept and a portion is missing. Of 2 million to 2.5 million clones in the sample, 85% to 95% are singletons; the top ten hold more than 0.35%. Sequencing was performed on naive CD4+ T cells from PBMCs. This sample's subset: CD45RA+ positively selected. The J gene is TRBJ2-7, the V gene TRBV19; 8 nucleotides align to TRBD1. This receptor was taken from a man aged 18 to 35 in good health. Some clones in this sample may be carry-over from other donors' samples. The CDR3 loop reads CASSRTGSRSYEQYF. The CDR3 bases are TGTGCCAGTAGCAGGACAGGGTCGCGGTCTTACGAGCAGTACTTC.